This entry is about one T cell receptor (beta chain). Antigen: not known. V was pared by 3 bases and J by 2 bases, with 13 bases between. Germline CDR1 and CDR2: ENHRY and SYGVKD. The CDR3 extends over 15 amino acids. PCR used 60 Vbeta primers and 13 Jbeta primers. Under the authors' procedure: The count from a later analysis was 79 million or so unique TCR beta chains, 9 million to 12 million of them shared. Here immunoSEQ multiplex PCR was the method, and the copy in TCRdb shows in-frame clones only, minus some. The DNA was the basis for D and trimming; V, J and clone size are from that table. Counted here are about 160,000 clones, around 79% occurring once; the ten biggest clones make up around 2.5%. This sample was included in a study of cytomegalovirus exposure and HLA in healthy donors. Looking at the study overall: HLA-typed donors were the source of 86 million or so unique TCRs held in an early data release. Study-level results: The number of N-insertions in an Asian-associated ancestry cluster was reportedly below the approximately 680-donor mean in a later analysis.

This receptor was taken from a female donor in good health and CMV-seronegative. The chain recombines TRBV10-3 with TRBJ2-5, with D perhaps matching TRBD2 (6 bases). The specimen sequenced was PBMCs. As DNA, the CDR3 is TGTGCCATCAGTGACCCGGGGGACCCTCAAGAGACCCAGTACTTC. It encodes CAISDPGDPQETQYF.